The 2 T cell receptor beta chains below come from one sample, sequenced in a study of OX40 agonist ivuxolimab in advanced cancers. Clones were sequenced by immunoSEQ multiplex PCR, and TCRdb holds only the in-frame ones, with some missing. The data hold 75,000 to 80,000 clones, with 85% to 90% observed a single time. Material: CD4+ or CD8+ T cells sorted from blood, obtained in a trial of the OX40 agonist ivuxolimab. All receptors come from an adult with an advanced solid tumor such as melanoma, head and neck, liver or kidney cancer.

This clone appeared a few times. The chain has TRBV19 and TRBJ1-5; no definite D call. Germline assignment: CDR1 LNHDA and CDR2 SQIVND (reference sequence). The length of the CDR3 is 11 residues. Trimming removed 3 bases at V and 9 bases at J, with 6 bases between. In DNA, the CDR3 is TGTGCCAGTAGTATTCCTGGGCCCCAGCATTTT. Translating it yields CASSIPGPQHF.

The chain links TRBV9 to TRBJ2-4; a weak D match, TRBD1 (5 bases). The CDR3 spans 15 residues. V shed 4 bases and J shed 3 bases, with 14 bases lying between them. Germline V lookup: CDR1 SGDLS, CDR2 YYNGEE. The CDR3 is CASSPGRALKNIQYF. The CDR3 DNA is TGTGCCAGCAGCCCCGGCAGGGCACTCAAAAACATTCAGTACTTC.